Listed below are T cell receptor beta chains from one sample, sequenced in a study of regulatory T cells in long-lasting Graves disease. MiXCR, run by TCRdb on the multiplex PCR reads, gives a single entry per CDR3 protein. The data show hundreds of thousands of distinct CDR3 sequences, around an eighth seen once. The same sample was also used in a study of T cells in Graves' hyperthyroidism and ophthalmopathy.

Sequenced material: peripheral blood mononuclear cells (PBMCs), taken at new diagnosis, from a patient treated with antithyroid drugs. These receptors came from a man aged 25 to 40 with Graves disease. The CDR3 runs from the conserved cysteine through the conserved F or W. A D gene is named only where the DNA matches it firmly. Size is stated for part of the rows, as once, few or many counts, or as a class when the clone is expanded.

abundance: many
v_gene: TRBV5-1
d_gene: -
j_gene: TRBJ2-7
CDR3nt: TGCGCCGGCAGCTTGGCCACCGTTATAAACGAGCAGTACTTC
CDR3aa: CAGSLATVINEQYF

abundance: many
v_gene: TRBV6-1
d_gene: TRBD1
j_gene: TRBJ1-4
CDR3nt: TGTGCCAGCGAGACAGGGGGGCTGCGGGAAAAACTGTTTTTT
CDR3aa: CASETGGLREKLFF

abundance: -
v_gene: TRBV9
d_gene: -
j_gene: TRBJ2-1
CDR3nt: TGTGCCAGCAGCGTAGTTGGGGAACCGTACAATGAGCAGTTCTTC
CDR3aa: CASSVVGEPYNEQFF

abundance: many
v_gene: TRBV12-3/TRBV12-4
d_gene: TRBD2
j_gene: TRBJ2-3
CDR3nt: TGTGCCAGCAGACGGACTAGCGGGGTTAGCACAGATACGCAGTATTTT
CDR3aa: CASRRTSGVSTDTQYF

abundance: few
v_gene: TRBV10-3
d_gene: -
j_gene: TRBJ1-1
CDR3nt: TGTGCCATCGGACCAGGTGACACTGAAGCTTTCTTT
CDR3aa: CAIGPGDTEAFF

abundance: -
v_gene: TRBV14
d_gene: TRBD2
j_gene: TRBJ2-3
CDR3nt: TGTGCCAGCAGCCGGGGACTAGCGGTCCCTAGCACAGATACGCAGTATTTT
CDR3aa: CASSRGLAVPSTDTQYF

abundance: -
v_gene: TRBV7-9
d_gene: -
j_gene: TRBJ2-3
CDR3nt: TGTGCCAGCCTCTTACCGGGATTTAGCACGGATACGCAGTATTTT
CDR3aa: CASLLPGFSTDTQYF

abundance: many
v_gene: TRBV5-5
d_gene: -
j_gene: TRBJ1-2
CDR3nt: TGTGCCAGCAGCTTGGCCTTTGAGTGGGGCTACACCTTC
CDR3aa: CASSLAFEWGYTF

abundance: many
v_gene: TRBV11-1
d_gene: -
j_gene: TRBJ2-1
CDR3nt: TGTGCCAGCAGAAACCAATTTGGGGGTAGCGGAGATATAGAGAATGAGCAGTTCTTC
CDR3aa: CASRNQFGGSGDIENEQFF

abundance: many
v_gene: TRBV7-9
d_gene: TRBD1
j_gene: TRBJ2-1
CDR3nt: TGTGCCAGCAGATTGGACAGGGCGAGCTCCTACAATGAGCAGTTCTTC
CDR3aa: CASRLDRASSYNEQFF

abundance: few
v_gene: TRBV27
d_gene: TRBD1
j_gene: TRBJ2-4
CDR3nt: TGTGCCAGCAGTCTCCGGATACCGGGACAGGGACACATTCAGTACTTC
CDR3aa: CASSLRIPGQGHIQYF

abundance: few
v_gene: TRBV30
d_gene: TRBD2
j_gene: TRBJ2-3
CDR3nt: TGTGCCTGGAGCCAGCCTCCAGCGGGAGAGTATTTT
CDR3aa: CAWSQPPAGEYF

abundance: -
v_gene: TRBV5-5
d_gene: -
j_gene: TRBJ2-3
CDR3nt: TGTGCCAGCAGCTTGGGTTGGATTTACCCCACAGATACGCAGTATTTT
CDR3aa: CASSLGWIYPTDTQYF

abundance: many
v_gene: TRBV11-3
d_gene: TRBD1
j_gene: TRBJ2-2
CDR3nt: TGTGCCAGCAGGACAGGGGGCGCGAACACCGGGGAGCTGTTTTTT
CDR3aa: CASRTGGANTGELFF

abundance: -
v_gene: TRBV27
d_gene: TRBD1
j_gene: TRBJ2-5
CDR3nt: TGTGCCATGGGGTTAGTCCCGAGACAGGGGGGGACCCAGTACTTC
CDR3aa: CAMGLVPRQGGTQYF

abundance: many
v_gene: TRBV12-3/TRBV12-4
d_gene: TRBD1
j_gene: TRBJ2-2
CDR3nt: TGTGCCAGCAGTTTCAGGGGGCCTAACGGGGAGCTGTTTTTT
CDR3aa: CASSFRGPNGELFF

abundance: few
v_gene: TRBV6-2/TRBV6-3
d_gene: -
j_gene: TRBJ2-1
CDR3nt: TGTGCCAGCAGTTACTCGATCCTCTCCGGGAGTGGGTACAATGAGCAGTTCTTC
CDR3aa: CASSYSILSGSGYNEQFF

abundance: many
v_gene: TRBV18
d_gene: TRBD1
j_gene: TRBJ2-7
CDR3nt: TGTGCCAGCTCACCACGGCAGGGGGACGAGCAGTACTTC
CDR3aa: CASSPRQGDEQYF

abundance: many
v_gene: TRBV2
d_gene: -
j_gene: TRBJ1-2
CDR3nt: TGTGCCTGGGTTGGGGGGGCGCAGGAAAACTATGGCTACACCTTC
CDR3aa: CAWVGGAQENYGYTF

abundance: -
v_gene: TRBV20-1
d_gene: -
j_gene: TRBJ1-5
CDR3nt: TGCAGTGCTAGAGAGGCAGGGGTAGTCGGTCAGCCCCAGCATTTT
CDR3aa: CSAREAGVVGQPQHF

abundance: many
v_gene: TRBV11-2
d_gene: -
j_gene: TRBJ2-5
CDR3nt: TGTGCCAGCAGCTTACTGAGCGCGGGGACCCAGTACTTC
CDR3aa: CASSLLSAGTQYF

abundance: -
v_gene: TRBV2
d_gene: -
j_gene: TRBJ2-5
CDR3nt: TGTGCCAGCAGTAAACTCCGTGAGACCCAGTACTTC
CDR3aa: CASSKLRETQYF

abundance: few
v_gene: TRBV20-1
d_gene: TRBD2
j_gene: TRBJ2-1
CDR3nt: TGCAGTGCTACCCCCGGGACTAGCGGGGGAACCTTC
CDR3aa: CSATPGTSGGTF

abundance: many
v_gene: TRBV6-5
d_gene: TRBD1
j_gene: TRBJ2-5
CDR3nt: TGTGCCAGCAGTTTTTTAGCCGGGACAGCTTTTCAAGAGACCCAGTACTTC
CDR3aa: CASSFLAGTAFQETQYF

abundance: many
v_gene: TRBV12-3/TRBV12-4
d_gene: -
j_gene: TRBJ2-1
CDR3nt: TGTGCCAGCAGTTTAGAGTCCCGGGCAGGCGCCCAGTTCTTC
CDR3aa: CASSLESRAGAQFF

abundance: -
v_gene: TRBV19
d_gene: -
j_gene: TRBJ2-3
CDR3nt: TGTGCCAGTAGTATGTTCATTACACTTTACACAGATACGCAGTATTTT
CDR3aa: CASSMFITLYTDTQYF

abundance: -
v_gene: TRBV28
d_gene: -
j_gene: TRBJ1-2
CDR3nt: TGTGCCAGCACGGACAGTAGGGGTGACTATGGCTACACCTTC
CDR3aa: CASTDSRGDYGYTF

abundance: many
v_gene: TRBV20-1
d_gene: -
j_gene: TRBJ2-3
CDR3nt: TGCAGTGCTCCGTTGGGGGGACCCGCAGATACGCAGTATTTT
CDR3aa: CSAPLGGPADTQYF

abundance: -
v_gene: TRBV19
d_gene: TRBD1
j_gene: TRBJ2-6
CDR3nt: TGTGCCAGTTACTCAGGACAGGGCCGCTCTGAGGCCAACGTCCTGACTTTC
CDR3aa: CASYSGQGRSEANVLTF

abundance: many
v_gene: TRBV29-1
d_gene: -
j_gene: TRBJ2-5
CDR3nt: TGCAGCGTTTTGTGGAGCCAAGAGACCCAGTACTTC
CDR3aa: CSVLWSQETQYF

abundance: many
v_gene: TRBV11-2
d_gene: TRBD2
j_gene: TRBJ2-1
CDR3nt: TGTGCCAGCAGCTTAGGTGTAGCGGGAGGGGGGGATGAGCAGTTCTTC
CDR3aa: CASSLGVAGGGDEQFF

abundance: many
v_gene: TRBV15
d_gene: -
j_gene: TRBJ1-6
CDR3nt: TGTGCCACCAGCAGAGATCCCAGGGCGGGTTCACCCCTCCACTTT
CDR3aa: CATSRDPRAGSPLHF

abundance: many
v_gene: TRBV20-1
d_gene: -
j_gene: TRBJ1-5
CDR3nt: TGCAGTGCCAGGGACGGTCATCAGCCCCAGCATTTT
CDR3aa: CSARDGHQPQHF

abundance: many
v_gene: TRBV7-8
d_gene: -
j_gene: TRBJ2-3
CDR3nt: TGTGCCAGCAGCTTAGAAGGTCCTTACACAGATACGCAGTATTTT
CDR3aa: CASSLEGPYTDTQYF

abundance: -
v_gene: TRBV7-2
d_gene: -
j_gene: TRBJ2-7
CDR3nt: TGTGCCAGCAGCTTATACCTAGAGCAGTACTTC
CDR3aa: CASSLYLEQYF

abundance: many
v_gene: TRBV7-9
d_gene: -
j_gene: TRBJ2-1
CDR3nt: TGTGCCAGCAGCTCGCTTTCAAATGGTGAGCAGTTCTTC
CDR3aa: CASSSLSNGEQFF

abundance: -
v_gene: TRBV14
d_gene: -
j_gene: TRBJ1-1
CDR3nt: TGTGCCAGCAGCCAACAGGCCCGGGGCACTGAAGCTTTCTTT
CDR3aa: CASSQQARGTEAFF

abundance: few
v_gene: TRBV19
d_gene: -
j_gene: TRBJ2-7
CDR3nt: TGTGCCAGTAGTGAGATTCGAGGCTACGAGCAGTACTTC
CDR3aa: CASSEIRGYEQYF

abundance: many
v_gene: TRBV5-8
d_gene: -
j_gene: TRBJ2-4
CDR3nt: TGTGCCAGCAGCTTGGGGGACCCTCTAGCCAAAAACATTCAGTACTTC
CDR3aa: CASSLGDPLAKNIQYF

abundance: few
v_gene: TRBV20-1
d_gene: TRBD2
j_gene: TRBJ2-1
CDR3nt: TGCAGTGCTAGAGCAGGGACTAGCGGGAGTGATAGATATTACAATGAGCAGCTCTTC
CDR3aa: CSARAGTSGSDRYYNEQLF

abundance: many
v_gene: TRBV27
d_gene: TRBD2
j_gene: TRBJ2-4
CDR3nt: TGTGCCAGCAGTTCGTCCCCAGCAGCGGGAACCAACATTCAGTACTTC
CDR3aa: CASSSSPAAGTNIQYF

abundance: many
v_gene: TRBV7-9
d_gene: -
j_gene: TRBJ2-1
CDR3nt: TGTGCCAGCAGCTCCTCCACTCCTGAGCAGTTCTTC
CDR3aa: CASSSSTPEQFF

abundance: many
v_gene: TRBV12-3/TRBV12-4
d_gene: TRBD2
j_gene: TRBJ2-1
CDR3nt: TGTGCCAGCAGTTCCATGACTAGCGGGAGGGCGTATGAGCAGTTCTTC
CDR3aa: CASSSMTSGRAYEQFF

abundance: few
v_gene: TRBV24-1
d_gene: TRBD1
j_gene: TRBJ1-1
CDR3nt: TGTGCCACCAGCCAGGGGGCGCTTACTGAAGCTCTCTTT
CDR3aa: CATSQGALTEALF

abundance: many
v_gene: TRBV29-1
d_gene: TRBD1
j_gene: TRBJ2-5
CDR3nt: TGCAGCGTAGGGACAGCGACACAAGAGACCCAGTACTTC
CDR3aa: CSVGTATQETQYF

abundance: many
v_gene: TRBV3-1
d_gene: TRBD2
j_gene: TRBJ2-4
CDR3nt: TGTGCCAGCAGCCGGGACGGGAGGGGTTCCAAAAACATTCAGTACTTC
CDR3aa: CASSRDGRGSKNIQYF

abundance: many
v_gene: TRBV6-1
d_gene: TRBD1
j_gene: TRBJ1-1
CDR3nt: TGTGCCAGCAGTATAACCGCCGGGACAGGGGGACACACTGAAGCTTTCTTT
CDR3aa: CASSITAGTGGHTEAFF

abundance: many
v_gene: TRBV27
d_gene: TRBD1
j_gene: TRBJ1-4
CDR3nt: TGTGCCAGCAGTTTATCGACAGGGCGAAGAGAAAAACTGTTTTTT
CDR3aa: CASSLSTGRREKLFF

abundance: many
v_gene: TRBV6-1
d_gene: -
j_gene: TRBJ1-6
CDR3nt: TGTGCCAGCAGTGAAGCGAGTTTTAAGGGTCTACGTGATCGATCTTATAATTCACCCCTCCACTTT
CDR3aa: CASSEASFKGLRDRSYNSPLHF

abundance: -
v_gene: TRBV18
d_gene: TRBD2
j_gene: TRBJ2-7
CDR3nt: TGTGCCAGCTCACCACGCGTAGCGGGCAACTACGAGCAGTACTTC
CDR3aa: CASSPRVAGNYEQYF

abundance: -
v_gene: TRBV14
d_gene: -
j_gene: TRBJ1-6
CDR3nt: TGTGCCAGCAGCCAAGCCGTTTTAAGCTCCTATAATTCACCCCTCCACTTT
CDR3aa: CASSQAVLSSYNSPLHF

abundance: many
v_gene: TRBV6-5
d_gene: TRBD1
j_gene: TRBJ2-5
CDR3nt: TGTGCCAGCAGTTCACCGGGACAGGTCCGAGGGGAGACCCAGTACTTC
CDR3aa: CASSSPGQVRGETQYF

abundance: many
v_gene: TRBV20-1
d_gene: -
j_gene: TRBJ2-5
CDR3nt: TGCAGTGCCAACCCACTAAGTATGGGCCAAGAGACCCAGTACTTC
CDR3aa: CSANPLSMGQETQYF

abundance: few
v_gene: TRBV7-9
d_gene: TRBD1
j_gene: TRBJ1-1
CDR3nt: TGTGCCAGCAGCTACTACAGGGGGCACGGCACTGAAGCTTTCTTT
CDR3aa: CASSYYRGHGTEAFF

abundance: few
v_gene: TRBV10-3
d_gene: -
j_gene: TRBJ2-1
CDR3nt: TGTGCCATCAGTGGGGCACAGTACCAAGGGAATGAGCAGTTCTTC
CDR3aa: CAISGAQYQGNEQFF